The present T cell receptor (beta chain) was sequenced within a study of cytomegalovirus exposure and HLA in healthy donors. Broader study findings: Sequencing probably produced one cluster of sequence variants that were highly shared. A later analysis reportedly found that, within productive TCRs, an Asian-associated ancestry cluster had fewer N-insertions than the mean observed across the approximately 660 donors.

Germline V gene data show CDR1 as SQVTM and CDR2 as ANQGSEA. Deletions cut 6 bases from V and 2 bases from J, with 13 bases between. The CDR3 covers 14 residues. PCR primers comprised 60 Vbeta and 13 Jbeta primers. The assay was immunoSEQ multiplex PCR, and TCRdb's table has in-frame clones only and misses some. The table records 100,000 to 150,000 clones, 81% of them present only once. As regards this clone: No antigen is known for it.

Sequencing was performed on PBMCs. This sequence joins TRBV29-1 and TRBJ2-2; D remains ambiguous. The sequence came from a woman in her thirties or forties in good health and CMV-seropositive. The CDR3 spells CSVLPQKNTGELFF. For the CDR3, the DNA is TGCAGCGTATTACCGCAGAAAAACACCGGGGAGCTGTTTTTT.